This T cell receptor (beta chain) came from a study of shared clonotypes between healthy human individuals. Across the whole study: Per donor, CD8 memory used one plate, CD8 naive used two, CD4 memory used three and CD4 naive used three. Study-wide points: Generally, naive subsets (rather than memory subsets) showed larger estimated richness.

This CDR3 comprises 13 residues. V gave up 10 bases and J gave up 8 bases; unmatched junction bases: 10. Germline-derived CDR1 and CDR2 are ENHRY and SYGVKD. Only in-frame clones appear in the TCRdb table, and some are missing; sequencing was by immunoSEQ multiplex PCR. The repertoire holds 950,000 to 1,300,000 clones, approximately 70% seen once, with about 1.5% in the top ten. On this clone: Antigen: not known.

The V and J genes are TRBV10-3 and TRBJ1-4, with 7 bases that match TRBD1. This TCR was sampled from a man aged 18 to 35 in good health. The sequenced sample consisted of memory CD4+ T cells sorted from blood. The subset: CD45RA-negative fraction. The CDR3: CATTGWDREKLFF. Written as DNA, the CDR3 is TGTGCCACGACAGGGTGGGATCGGGAAAAACTGTTTTTT.